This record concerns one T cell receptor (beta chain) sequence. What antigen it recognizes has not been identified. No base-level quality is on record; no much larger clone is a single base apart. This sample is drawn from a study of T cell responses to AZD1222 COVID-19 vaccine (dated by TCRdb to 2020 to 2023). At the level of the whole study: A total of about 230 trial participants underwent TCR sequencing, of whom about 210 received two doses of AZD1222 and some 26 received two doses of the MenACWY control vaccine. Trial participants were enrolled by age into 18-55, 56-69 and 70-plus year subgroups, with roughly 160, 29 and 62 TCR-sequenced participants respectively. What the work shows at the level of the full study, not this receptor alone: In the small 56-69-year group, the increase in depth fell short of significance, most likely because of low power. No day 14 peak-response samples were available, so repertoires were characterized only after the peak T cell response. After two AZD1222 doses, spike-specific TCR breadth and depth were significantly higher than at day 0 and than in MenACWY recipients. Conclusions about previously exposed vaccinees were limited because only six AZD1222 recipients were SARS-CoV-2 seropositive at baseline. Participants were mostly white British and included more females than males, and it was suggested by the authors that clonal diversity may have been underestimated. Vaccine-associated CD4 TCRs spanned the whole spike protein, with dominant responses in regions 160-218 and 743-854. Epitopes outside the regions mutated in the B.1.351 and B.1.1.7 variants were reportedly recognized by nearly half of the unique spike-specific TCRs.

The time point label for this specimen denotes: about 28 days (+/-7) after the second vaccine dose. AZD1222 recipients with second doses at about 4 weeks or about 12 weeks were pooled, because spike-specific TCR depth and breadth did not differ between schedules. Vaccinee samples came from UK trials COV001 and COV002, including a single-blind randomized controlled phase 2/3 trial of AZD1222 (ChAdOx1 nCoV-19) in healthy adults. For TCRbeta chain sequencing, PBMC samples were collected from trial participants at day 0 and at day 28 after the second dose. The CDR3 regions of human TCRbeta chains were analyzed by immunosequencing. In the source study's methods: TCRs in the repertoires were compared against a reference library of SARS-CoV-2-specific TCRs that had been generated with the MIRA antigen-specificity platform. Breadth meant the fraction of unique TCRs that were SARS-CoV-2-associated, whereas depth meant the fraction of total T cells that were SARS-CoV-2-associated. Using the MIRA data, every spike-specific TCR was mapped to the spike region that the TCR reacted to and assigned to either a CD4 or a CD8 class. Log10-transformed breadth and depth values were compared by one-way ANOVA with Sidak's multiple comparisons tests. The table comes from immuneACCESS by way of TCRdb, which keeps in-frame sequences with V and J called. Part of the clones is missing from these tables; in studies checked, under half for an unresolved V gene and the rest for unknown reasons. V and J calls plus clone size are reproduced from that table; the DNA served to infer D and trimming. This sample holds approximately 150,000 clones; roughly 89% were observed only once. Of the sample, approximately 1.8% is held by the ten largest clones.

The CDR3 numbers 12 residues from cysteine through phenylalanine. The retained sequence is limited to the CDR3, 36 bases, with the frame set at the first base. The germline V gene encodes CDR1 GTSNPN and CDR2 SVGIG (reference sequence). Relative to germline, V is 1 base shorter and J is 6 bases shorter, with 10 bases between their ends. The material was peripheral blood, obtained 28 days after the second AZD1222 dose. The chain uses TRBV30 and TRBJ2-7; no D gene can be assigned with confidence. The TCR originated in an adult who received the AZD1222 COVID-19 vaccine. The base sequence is TGTGCCTGGAGTGCTCGGCCCGGCGAGCAGTACTTC. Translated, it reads CAWSARPGEQYF.